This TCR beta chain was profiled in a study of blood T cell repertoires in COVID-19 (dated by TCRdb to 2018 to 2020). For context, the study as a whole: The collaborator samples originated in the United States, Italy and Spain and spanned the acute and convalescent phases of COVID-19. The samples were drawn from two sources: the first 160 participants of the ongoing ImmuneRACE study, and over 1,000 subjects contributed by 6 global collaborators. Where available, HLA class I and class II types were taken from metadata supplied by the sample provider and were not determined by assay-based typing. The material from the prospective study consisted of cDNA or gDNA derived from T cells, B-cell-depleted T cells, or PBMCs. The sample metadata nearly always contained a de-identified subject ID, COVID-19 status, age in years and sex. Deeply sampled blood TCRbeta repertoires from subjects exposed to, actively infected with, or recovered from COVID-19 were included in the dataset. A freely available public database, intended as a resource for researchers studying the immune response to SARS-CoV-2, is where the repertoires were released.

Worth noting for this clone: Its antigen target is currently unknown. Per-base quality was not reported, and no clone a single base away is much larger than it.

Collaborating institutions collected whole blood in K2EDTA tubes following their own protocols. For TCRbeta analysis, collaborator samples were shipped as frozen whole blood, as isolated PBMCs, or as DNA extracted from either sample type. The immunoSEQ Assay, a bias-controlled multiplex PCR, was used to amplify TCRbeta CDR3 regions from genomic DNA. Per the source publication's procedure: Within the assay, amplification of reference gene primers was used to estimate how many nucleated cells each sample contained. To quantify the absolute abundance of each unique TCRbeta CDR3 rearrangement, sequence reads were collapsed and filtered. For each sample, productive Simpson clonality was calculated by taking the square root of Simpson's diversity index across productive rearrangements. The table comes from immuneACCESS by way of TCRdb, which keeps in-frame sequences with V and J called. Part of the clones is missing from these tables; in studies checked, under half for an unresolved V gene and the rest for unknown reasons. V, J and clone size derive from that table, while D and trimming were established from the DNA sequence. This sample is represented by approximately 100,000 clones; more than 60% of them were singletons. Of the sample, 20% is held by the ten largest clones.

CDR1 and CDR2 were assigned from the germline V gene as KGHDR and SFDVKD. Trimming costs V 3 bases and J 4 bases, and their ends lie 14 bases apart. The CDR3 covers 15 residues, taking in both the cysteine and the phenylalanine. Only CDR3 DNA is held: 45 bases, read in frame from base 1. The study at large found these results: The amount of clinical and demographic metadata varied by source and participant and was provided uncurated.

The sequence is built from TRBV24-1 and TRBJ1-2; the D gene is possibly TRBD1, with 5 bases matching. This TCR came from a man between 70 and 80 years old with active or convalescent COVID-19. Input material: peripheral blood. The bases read TGTGCCACCAGTGATCGAAAGGGGTCAGGCTATGGCTACACCTTC. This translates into CATSDRKGSGYGYTF.